This is a list of T cell receptor beta chains from one sample in a study of blood T cell repertoires in COVID-19. Sequencing used immunoSEQ multiplex PCR; TCRdb keeps in-frame clones, though not all of them. The repertoire holds around 130,000 clones, with roughly 88% as singletons. The sequencing sample was made of peripheral blood. These receptor sequences come from a man aged 60 to 75 with active or convalescent COVID-19. Each CDR3 is given with its conserved first and last residue. Rows may omit the clone size; those that give it use once, few, many or a size class.

V gene: TRBV12-5
J gene: TRBJ2-1
clone size: .
CDR3 protein: CASCYSGISYNEQFF

V gene: TRBV11-1
J gene: TRBJ1-1
clone size: .
CDR3 protein: CASSLGGPTEAFF

V gene: TRBV9
J gene: TRBJ1-6
clone size: .
CDR3 protein: CASSPRGRGDNSPLHF

V gene: TRBV6-5
J gene: TRBJ2-7
clone size: .
CDR3 protein: CASNSYEQYF

V gene: TRBV7-9
J gene: TRBJ1-5
clone size: .
CDR3 protein: CASSLESPFSNQPQHF

V gene: TRBV9
J gene: TRBJ2-2
clone size: .
CDR3 protein: CASSSGTSRAGELFF

V gene: TRBV2
J gene: TRBJ2-2
clone size: .
CDR3 protein: CASSQGLAGSGELFF

V gene: TRBV7-4
J gene: TRBJ2-7
clone size: once
CDR3 protein: CASSPRGGLYEQYF

V gene: TRBV6-1
J gene: TRBJ2-7
clone size: .
CDR3 protein: CASSGPGTGLWYEQYF

V gene: TRBV6-5
J gene: TRBJ1-5
clone size: .
CDR3 protein: CASKAGQGNQPQHF

V gene: TRBV28
J gene: TRBJ2-2
clone size: .
CDR3 protein: CASRSLGDSPGELFF

V gene: TRBV5-1
J gene: TRBJ1-3
clone size: .
CDR3 protein: CASSLGSRDTSGNTIYF

V gene: TRBV3-1/TRBV3-2
J gene: TRBJ2-3
clone size: .
CDR3 protein: CASGGRDGVDTQYF

V gene: TRBV18
J gene: TRBJ2-3
clone size: .
CDR3 protein: CASSRDSTDTQYF

V gene: TRBV9
J gene: TRBJ2-2
clone size: .
CDR3 protein: CASSVLAIPGELFF

V gene: TRBV19
J gene: TRBJ2-7
clone size: .
CDR3 protein: CASSPGQNNEQYF

V gene: TRBV9
J gene: TRBJ1-1
clone size: few
CDR3 protein: CASSLNGGINTEAFF

V gene: TRBV5-1
J gene: TRBJ2-5
clone size: .
CDR3 protein: CASSFGTGVETQYF

V gene: TRBV5-6
J gene: TRBJ2-4
clone size: .
CDR3 protein: CASSSDRGPDIQYF

V gene: TRBV3-1/TRBV3-2
J gene: TRBJ1-1
clone size: .
CDR3 protein: CASSWGVSQHTEAFF

V gene: TRBV6-2/TRBV6-3
J gene: TRBJ1-5
clone size: few
CDR3 protein: CASSPPRTGPNQPQHF

V gene: TRBV28
J gene: TRBJ2-1
clone size: once
CDR3 protein: CASGLLAGNNEQFF

V gene: TRBV5-1
J gene: TRBJ2-1
clone size: once
CDR3 protein: CASSVTRTSGRAHSYNEQFF

V gene: TRBV24-1
J gene: TRBJ2-1
clone size: .
CDR3 protein: CATSGAAGRNEQFF

V gene: TRBV7-6
J gene: TRBJ1-1
clone size: .
CDR3 protein: CASSLERVMNTEAFF

V gene: TRBV10-2
J gene: TRBJ2-7
clone size: once
CDR3 protein: CASTLRTSGRGEQYF

V gene: TRBV5-1
J gene: TRBJ1-1
clone size: .
CDR3 protein: CASRISQGEAFF

V gene: TRBV6-5
J gene: TRBJ2-1
clone size: .
CDR3 protein: CASSYPTSGGNNEQFF

V gene: TRBV5-1
J gene: TRBJ1-1
clone size: .
CDR3 protein: CASSLVHGGTEAFF

V gene: TRBV19
J gene: TRBJ1-1
clone size: .
CDR3 protein: CASRRQGARNTEAFF

V gene: TRBV14
J gene: TRBJ2-5
clone size: .
CDR3 protein: CASSLGGARGETQYF

V gene: TRBV19
J gene: TRBJ2-2
clone size: .
CDR3 protein: CASIGASGVVAGELFF

V gene: TRBV19
J gene: TRBJ2-5
clone size: once
CDR3 protein: CASSRFGDRGTQYF

V gene: TRBV28
J gene: TRBJ2-5
clone size: .
CDR3 protein: CASTTSGQTQYF

V gene: TRBV19
J gene: TRBJ1-5
clone size: .
CDR3 protein: CASSIRQISNQPQHF

V gene: TRBV5-1
J gene: TRBJ2-7
clone size: .
CDR3 protein: CASSFRGYEQYF

V gene: TRBV7-6
J gene: TRBJ2-7
clone size: .
CDR3 protein: CASSSPYRDRAHEQYF

V gene: TRBV5-6
J gene: TRBJ2-5
clone size: .
CDR3 protein: CASSLPPGETQYF

V gene: TRBV19
J gene: TRBJ2-7
clone size: .
CDR3 protein: CASSIYGTGRNEQYF

V gene: TRBV6-6
J gene: TRBJ1-2
clone size: .
CDR3 protein: CASSSGQGAIYGYTF

V gene: TRBV27
J gene: TRBJ2-1
clone size: .
CDR3 protein: CASSRGLAGVGNEQFF

V gene: TRBV5-1
J gene: TRBJ2-5
clone size: .
CDR3 protein: CASSFARQETQYF

V gene: TRBV4-1
J gene: TRBJ2-7
clone size: .
CDR3 protein: CASSHTAGVVYEQYF

V gene: TRBV24-1
J gene: TRBJ2-7
clone size: few
CDR3 protein: CATSRDTSYEQYF

V gene: TRBV2
J gene: TRBJ2-1
clone size: .
CDR3 protein: CASSFDPGGREPLGEQFF

V gene: TRBV29-1
J gene: TRBJ2-5
clone size: .
CDR3 protein: CSVDIGGRAWETQYF

V gene: TRBV28
J gene: TRBJ2-7
clone size: .
CDR3 protein: CASSFQGSGNYEQYF

V gene: TRBV29-1
J gene: TRBJ1-1
clone size: .
CDR3 protein: CSAVGTLNTEAFF

V gene: TRBV2
J gene: TRBJ2-5
clone size: .
CDR3 protein: CASSELAGGRRETQYF

V gene: TRBV28
J gene: TRBJ1-6
clone size: .
CDR3 protein: CASSQGSSYNSPLHF

V gene: TRBV15
J gene: TRBJ2-7
clone size: .
CDR3 protein: CATSKGDGLVIFREQYF

V gene: TRBV21-1
J gene: TRBJ2-5
clone size: .
CDR3 protein: CASRITGDQETQYF

V gene: TRBV28
J gene: TRBJ1-5
clone size: .
CDR3 protein: CASSLKTGAGNQPQHF

V gene: TRBV3-1/TRBV3-2
J gene: TRBJ1-2
clone size: .
CDR3 protein: CASSQVRGGSAGYTF

V gene: TRBV6-2/TRBV6-3
J gene: TRBJ2-6
clone size: .
CDR3 protein: CASSYRGSGANVLTF

V gene: TRBV18
J gene: TRBJ2-7
clone size: .
CDR3 protein: CASSPDYGTSGSLYF

V gene: TRBV9
J gene: TRBJ1-2
clone size: few
CDR3 protein: CASSVEPGRDIQVTF

V gene: TRBV18
J gene: TRBJ2-2
clone size: .
CDR3 protein: CASSPSNTGELFF